This T cell receptor (beta chain) is from a study of human T cells and chemical hapten exposure (dated by TCRdb to about 2021). Background for the entire study: For sensitization, 2% DPC in acetone was applied to a 2 cm by 2 cm area of upper inner arm skin. Throughout the roughly 24-week study period, patients were also given weekly therapeutic DPC doses on the scalp. Patch tests used Finn chambers with 0.01% DPC on the upper back, scored after 6 days by International Contact Dermatitis Research Group standards. Alopecia areata with under or over 50% scalp involvement, alopecia totalis and alopecia universalis were represented in the patient cohort, which was mostly female. Libraries were pooled for sequencing, and variation in per-sample TCR yields was attributed mainly to small differences in library volumes within the pool. In alopecia patients, the study followed how the peripheral blood TCR repertoire changed in vivo over primary and secondary sensitization to diphenylcyclopropenone (DPC), a hapten. Patient blood was sampled pre-sensitization (week 0) and at 2, 6 and about 24 weeks after DPC sensitization. For TCR sequencing, blood came from 25 to 35 alopecia patients at anywhere from one to four time points (pre-sensitization, 2, 6 and 24 weeks). From each blood RNA sample, both TCR alpha and TCR beta chains were sequenced.

Many counts were recorded for this clonotype. No cognate antigen has been identified for it. The record has no base qualities; no much larger clone is one base away. The sample's time point label is to be understood as: pre-sensitization, week 0. This specimen's treatment or condition label, interpreted: therapeutic diphenylcyclopropenone sensitization with weekly scalp DPC. Total RNA was extracted from unfractionated whole blood collected in Tempus Blood RNA tubes. At every patch-test visit, the blood draw took place before the patch test was put on. Eligible patients were aged 18 to 70, diagnosed with alopecia, deemed suitable for DPC therapy, and excluded if pregnant. From cysteine to phenylalanine, the CDR3 is 15 amino acids long. This entry keeps only the CDR3 DNA: 45 bases, framed from base 1. Trimming removed 5 bases from V and 7 bases from J; the gene matches leave 7 bases unexplained. The paper's findings and limits, for the study overall: The number of PT1 expanded TCRs positively correlated with patch test score, significant at thresholds 8, 16 and 32 but not 4. After repeated subsampling, changes were observed in the strength of the expansion versus patch-test correlation and in the threshold at which the correlation became significant. DPC sensitization did not change how many TCRs were above 1 in 1000 frequency, and no evidence was found of alterations in global repertoire structure. Compared with pre-sensitization or healthy control sets, expanded TCRs formed significantly more large CDR3 similarity clusters, which is consistent with antigen-driven responses. All patients had alopecia, a presumed autoimmune disease, so their immune response might differ from that of healthy individuals.

Receptors were amplified or captured by RACE. The sequencing machine was a NextSeq 500. Library preparation attached unique molecular identifiers to individual cDNA molecules for quantitative, reproducible TCR counting. Regarding the original processing steps: A median of approximately 100,000 TCRs per sample was observed, with a range of 23,224 to 690,600. The Decombinator software suite was used to annotate the V, J and CDR3 of the TCR reads. To make PS versus PT1 abundance plots, every sample was subsampled to the same number of TCRs (28,000). Expanded TCRs were defined as absent before sensitization and observed at least eight times at the 2-week time point. TCRdb reanalyzed the raw reads on its own, using fastp at Q25 for trimming and MiXCR for clone calling, and kept in-frame beta chains. Each CDR3 protein gets just one entry, which takes the most common genes and DNA from the rows behind it. The V and J calls follow TCRdb's processing rather than the paper's. A total of under 60,000 distinct CDR3 sequences appear in this sample, roughly 10% of them only once. Of the sample, 9.6% falls within the top ten clones.

The specimen comprised whole blood, sampled in connection with sensitization to the hapten diphenylcyclopropenone (DPC). The receptor was isolated from a woman aged 30 to 39 with alopecia areata. Some clones in this sample may be carry-over from other donors' samples. The chain links TRBV12-3 or TRBV12-4 with TRBJ1-6; 8 central bases correspond to TRBD1. The sequence in DNA is TGTGCCAGCAGTCCGACAGGGGTAAAGAATTCACCCCTCCACTTT. This is translated as CASSPTGVKNSPLHF.